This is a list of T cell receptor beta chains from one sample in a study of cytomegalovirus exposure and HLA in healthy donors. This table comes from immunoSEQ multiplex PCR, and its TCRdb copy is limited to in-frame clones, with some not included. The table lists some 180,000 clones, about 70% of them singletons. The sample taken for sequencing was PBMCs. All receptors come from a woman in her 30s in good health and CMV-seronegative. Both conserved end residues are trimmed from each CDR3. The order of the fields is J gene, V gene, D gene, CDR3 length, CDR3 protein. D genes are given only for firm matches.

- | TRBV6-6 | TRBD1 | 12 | ASSYLGTGDEQY
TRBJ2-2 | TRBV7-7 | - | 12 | ASSPKVRGGELF
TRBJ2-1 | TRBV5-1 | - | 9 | ASSLGGEQF
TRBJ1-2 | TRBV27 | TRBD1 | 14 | ASSLTGARGRIGYT
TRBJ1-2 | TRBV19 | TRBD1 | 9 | ASLTGGGYT
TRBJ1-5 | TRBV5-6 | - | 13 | ASSLGPTSNQPQH
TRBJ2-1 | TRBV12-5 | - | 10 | ASGSDYNEQF
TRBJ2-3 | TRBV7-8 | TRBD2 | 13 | ASSPRRGYTDTQY
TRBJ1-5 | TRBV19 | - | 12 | ASSPRGPEQPQH
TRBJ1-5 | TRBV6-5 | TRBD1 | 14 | ASSYSWTGGGQPQH
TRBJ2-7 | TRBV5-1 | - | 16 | ASSESPPGARLTYEQY
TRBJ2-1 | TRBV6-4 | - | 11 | ASSRGQDNEQF
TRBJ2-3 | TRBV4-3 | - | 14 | ASSQGSGTFTDTQY